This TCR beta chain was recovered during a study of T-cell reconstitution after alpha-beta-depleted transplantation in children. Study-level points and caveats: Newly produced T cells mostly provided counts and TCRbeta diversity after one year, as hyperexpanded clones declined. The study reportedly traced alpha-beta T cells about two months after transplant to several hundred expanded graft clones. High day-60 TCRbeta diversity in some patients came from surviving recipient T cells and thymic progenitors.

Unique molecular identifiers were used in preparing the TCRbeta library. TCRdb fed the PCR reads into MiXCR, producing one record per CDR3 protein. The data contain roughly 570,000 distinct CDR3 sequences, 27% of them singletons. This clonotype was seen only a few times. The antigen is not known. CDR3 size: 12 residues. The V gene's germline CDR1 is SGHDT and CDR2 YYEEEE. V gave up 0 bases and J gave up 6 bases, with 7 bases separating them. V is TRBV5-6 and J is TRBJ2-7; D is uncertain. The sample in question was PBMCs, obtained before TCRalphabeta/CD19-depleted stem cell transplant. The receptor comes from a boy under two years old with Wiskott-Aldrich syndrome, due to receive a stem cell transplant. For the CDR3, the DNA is TGTGCCAGCAGCTTGGTTGGGTTCGAGCAGTACTTC. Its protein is CASSLVGFEQYF.